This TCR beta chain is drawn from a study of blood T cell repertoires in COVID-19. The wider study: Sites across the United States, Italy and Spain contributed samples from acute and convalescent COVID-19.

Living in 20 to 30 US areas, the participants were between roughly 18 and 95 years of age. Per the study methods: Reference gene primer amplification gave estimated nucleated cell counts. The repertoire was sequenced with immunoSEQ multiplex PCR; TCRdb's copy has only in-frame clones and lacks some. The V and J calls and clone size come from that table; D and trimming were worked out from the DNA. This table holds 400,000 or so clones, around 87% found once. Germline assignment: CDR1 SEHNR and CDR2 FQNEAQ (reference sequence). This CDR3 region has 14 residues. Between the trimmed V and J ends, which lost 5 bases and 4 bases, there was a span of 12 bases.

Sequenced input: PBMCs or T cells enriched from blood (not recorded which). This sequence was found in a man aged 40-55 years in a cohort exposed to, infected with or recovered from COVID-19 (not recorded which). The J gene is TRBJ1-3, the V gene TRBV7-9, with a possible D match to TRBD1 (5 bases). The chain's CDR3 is CASSPQGIGNTIYF. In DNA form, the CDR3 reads TGTGCCAGCAGCCCCCAGGGTATAGGAAACACCATATATTTT.